These 13 T cell receptor beta chains were all obtained from the same sample, sequenced in a study of T cell repertoires in aging, cancer and after chemotherapy (dated by TCRdb to about 2019). The data were produced on an Illumina MiSeq. Multiplex touch-down PCR with a mixed TRB-A/B primer pool was used to amplify rearranged TRB sequences covering the V, D and J segments. The public reads were reanalyzed by TCRdb: fastp trimming at Q25, MiXCR alignment, in-frame beta chains only. Rows merge per CDR3 protein into single entries with the most common DNA and genes. The sample table holds about 4,800 distinct CDR3 sequences, of which under 25% were seen once. Roughly 8.8% of the sample is taken by the ten largest. TCR beta rearrangements were amplified from genomic DNA extracted from peripheral blood rather than from sorted cells or RNA. Sequencing was carried out using blood. The receptors here all came from a human donor in good health. The donor label of this sample is uncertain.

In this sample, this clonotype is medium-sized. The rearrangement joins TRBV10-3 to TRBJ2-3; D is unresolved. The CDR3 loop spans 15 amino acids. The V end was cut by 2 bases, the J end by 0 bases, with 9 bases between. CDR1 and CDR2 (germline): ENHRY, SYGVKD. CDR3 sequence: CAISEGPVSTDTQYF. The CDR3 DNA is TGTGCCATCAGTGAGGGCCCGGTAAGCACAGATACGCAGTATTTT.

By share of the sample, this clonotype is medium-sized. V is TRBV19 and J is TRBJ2-7; 10 bases match TRBD2. CDR1 and CDR2 from the germline V gene are LNHDA and SQIVND (reference sequence). V was pared by 1 base and J by 2 bases, with 2 bases of the junction left unmatched. The CDR3 has 15 amino acids. CDR3 in amino acids: CASSIASGGAYEQYF. The DNA for the CDR3 is TGTGCCAGTAGTATAGCCAGCGGGGGGGCCTACGAGCAGTACTTC.

By share, this clonotype ranks as medium-sized (0.01 to 0.1%). The chain carries TRBV6-1 and TRBJ1-6; a possible D gene is TRBD1 (6 bases). V lost 2 bases to trimming and J lost 6 bases, with 11 bases between them. The length of the CDR3 is 15 residues. From germline, CDR1 is MNHNS and CDR2 SASEGT. The CDR3 DNA sequence: TGTGCCAGCAGTGAATTACAGGGTAGTAATTCACCCCTCCACTTT. Translated: CASSELQGSNSPLHF.

CDR3 sequence reads: CASSLGASLETQYF. In nucleotides, the CDR3 is TGTGCCAGCAGCCTTGGGGCTAGCCTGGAGACCCAGTACTTC. This chain uses TRBV12-3 or TRBV12-4 with TRBJ2-5; tentatively, D is TRBD1 or TRBD2 (5 bases each). CDR3 length: 14 amino acids. Trimming stripped 6 bases from V and 5 bases from J, with 16 bases between.

This clonotype is deemed medium-sized. The rearrangement links TRBV6-5 to TRBJ1-5, with a weak D call TRBD1 (5 bases). The V gene's germline CDR1 is MNHEY and CDR2 SVGAGI. The V end was cut by 6 bases, the J end by 3 bases, with 15 bases between. There are 15 residues in the CDR3. The CDR3 DNA follows: TGTGCCAGCAGCCCCGGGGCCCCATCCAATCAGCCCCAGCATTTT. Translated, it gives CASSPGAPSNQPQHF.

The chain carries TRBV19 and TRBJ2-7; the match to TRBD1 covers 10 bases. V lost 6 bases and J lost 4; bases outside the gene matches: 6. CDR3 length equals 14 residues. In germline, CDR1 is LNHDA, CDR2 SQIVND (reference sequence). This CDR3 is CASRPGQGRYEQYF. The CDR3 nucleotides read TGTGCCAGTAGACCGGGACAGGGGAGGTACGAGCAGTACTTC. The entire variable domain, with the rest obtained from reference TRBV19 and TRBJ2-7, is as follows: DGGITQSPKYLFRKEGQNVTLSCEQNLNHDAMYWYRQDPGQGLRLIYYSQIVNDFQKGDIAEGYSVSREKKESFPLTVTSAQKNPTAFYLCASRPGQGRYEQYFGPGTRLTVT.

Sample share makes this clonotype medium-sized. The chain recombines TRBV5-5 with TRBJ2-7; 7 bases line up with TRBD2. The CDR3 totals 15 residues. The V gene end was trimmed by 0 bases and the J gene end by 3 bases; junction bases not matched to a gene: 6. Looked up from germline, CDR1 is SGHKS and CDR2 is YYEKEE (reference sequence). The CDR3 bases are TGTGCCAGCAGCTTGGATGGGACTACCTACTACGAGCAGTACTTC. As protein: CASSLDGTTYYEQYF.

V usage is TRBV11-2 and J usage is TRBJ2-7; 16 bases align to TRBD2. The CDR3 runs to 18 residues. Germline lookup yields CDR1 SGHAT and CDR2 FQNNGV. V trimming: 7 bases; J trimming: 0 bases; junction bases outside the gene matches: 9. CDR3 in DNA: TGTGCCAGCAATTGGGGACTAGCGGGGGGGCTCGGCTCCTACGAGCAGTACTTC. Translated: CASNWGLAGGLGSYEQYF.

By share of the sample, this clonotype is medium-sized. The chain is built from TRBV27 and TRBJ2-7; 10 nucleotides agree with TRBD1. J was trimmed by 4 bases and V by 4 bases; bases with no gene match: 1. This CDR3 spans 13 amino acids. Germline V lookup: CDR1 MNHEY, CDR2 SMNVEV (reference sequence). CDR3 region: CASSWGQGYEQYF. The CDR3 DNA reads as TGTGCCAGCAGTTGGGGACAGGGGTACGAGCAGTACTTC.

This chain uses TRBV27 with TRBJ2-1; D gene ambiguous. With 3 bases removed from V and 6 bases from J, the gap between germline ends came to 21 bases. Germline V lookup: CDR1 MNHEY, CDR2 SMNVEV (reference sequence). The CDR3 is 17 amino acids. The CDR3 DNA is TGTGCCAGCAGTTTTTTGAGCAAAGCTCTGGGTTCCAATGAGCAGTTCTTC. Protein sequence: CASSFLSKALGSNEQFF.

This clonotype is medium-sized within its sample. The V gene is TRBV27, the J gene TRBJ1-3; D might be TRBD1 (5 bases). Germline values: CDR1 MNHEY, CDR2 SMNVEV (reference sequence). The CDR3 contains 17 residues. V was pared by 4 bases and J by 0 bases, with 16 bases between. The CDR3 DNA follows: TGTGCCAGCAGTTACCACCAGGGCCTGAGCTCTGGAAACACCATATATTTT. It specifies CASSYHQGLSSGNTIYF.

The V gene is TRBV6-5, the J gene TRBJ2-3, with TRBD2 identical over 12 bases. Germline V lookup: CDR1 MNHEY, CDR2 SVGAGI. CDR3 length: 17 residues. The trim removed 4 bases at V and 2 bases at J, leaving 7 bases unmatched. Here the CDR3 reads CASSFRTSGAFTDTQYF. CDR3 nucleotide sequence: TGTGCCAGCAGTTTCAGGACTAGCGGGGCCTTCACAGATACGCAGTATTTT.

This clonotype is medium-sized (0.01 to 0.1%) by share. The CDR3 is CASSPYEGSEKLFF. The CDR3 bases are TGTGCCAGCTCACCTTACGAAGGCAGTGAAAAACTGTTTTTT. V gene TRBV18 combines with J gene TRBJ1-4; unclear D gene. Germline-derived CDR1 and CDR2 are KGHSH and LQKENI. V was shortened by 3 bases and J by 7 bases, with 12 bases between the two germline ends. The length of the CDR3 is 14 residues. Full variable domain (missing parts from reference TRBV18 and TRBJ1-4): NAGVMQNPRHLVRRRGQEARLRCSPMKGHSHVYWYRQLPEEGLKFMVYLQKENIIDESGMPKERFSAEFPKEGPSILRIQQVVRGDSAAYFCASSPYEGSEKLFFGSGTQLSVL.